This paragraph covers one TCR beta chain sequence. The data were obtained in a study of CD4 and CD8 cells across lung adenocarcinoma regions. TCRdb itself ran the PCR reads through MiXCR, one entry per CDR3 protein. Among under 20,000 distinct CDR3 sequences, 45% to 55% were seen once, and the ten largest hold roughly 20%. The patients had localized lung adenocarcinoma, a non-small cell subtype. V was clipped by 1 base and J by 4 bases, with 16 bases between them. The CDR3 is made up of 15 amino acids. Germline loops: CDR1 DFQATT, CDR2 SNEGSKA (reference sequence). The sequenced material came from CD4+ T cells from the margin of a lung tumor. The TCR sequence derives from a male donor with lung adenocarcinoma. The CD4 and CD8 labels of this study may be unreliable. V is TRBV20-1 and J is TRBJ1-1; tentatively, D is TRBD1 (6 bases). The CDR3 coding sequence is TGCAGTGCTAGAGGAACAGGGTCGGGAAGCACTGAAGCTTTCTTT. Amino acid sequence: CSARGTGSGSTEAFF.